The sequence of this T cell receptor (beta chain) was determined in a study of cytomegalovirus exposure and HLA in healthy donors. The germline V gene encodes CDR1 SQVTM and CDR2 ANQGSEA. The CDR3 totals 13 residues. Losses at the gene ends were 7 bases for V and 4 bases for J; bases not matched to a gene: 9. Healthy donors of bone marrow made up the group. The primer mix had 60 Vbeta and 13 Jbeta primers. The method was immunoSEQ multiplex PCR; TCRdb's version includes in-frame clones alone and lacks a portion of them. The repertoire consists of about 140,000 clones, with 80% occurring once and the leading ten covering around 2.5%. Study-level findings and limits: Researchers reported in a later analysis that a missense DCLRE1C variant was tied to TCR beta V- and J-gene trimming.

Details on this clone: Its cognate antigen is unknown.

The clonotype originates from a man aged 50-60 years in good health and CMV-seronegative. The chain uses TRBV29-1 and TRBJ2-7; 8 nucleotides match TRBD1. Sequenced input: PBMCs. The CDR3 nucleotides are TGCAGCGCCAGGACAGGGCAAAGGTACGAGCAGTACTTC. Its translation: CSARTGQRYEQYF.